One and the same sample provided the 24 T cell receptor beta chains below, sequenced in a study of blood T cell repertoires in COVID-19. The data were produced by immunoSEQ multiplex PCR, yet TCRdb's version contains in-frame clones alone and is incomplete. Of roughly 240,000 clones in the sample, roughly 84% were seen once. Specimen: peripheral blood. Receptor source: a middle-aged man who had recovered from COVID-19.

J is TRBJ2-3 and V is TRBV4-3; 9 bases match TRBD2. Trimming took 0 bases from V and 2 from J; bases not matched to a gene: 15. The CDR3 contains 20 residues. The germline gives CDR1 LGHNA, CDR2 YSLEER. The CDR3 DNA follows: TGCGCCAGCAGCCAAGATCTCCGCGGGGGGGCTCTTACTTCCACAGATACGCAGTATTTT. Its protein is CASSQDLRGGALTSTDTQYF.

As DNA, the CDR3 is TGTGCCAGCTCACCAGGGGGACATGGGGGCACTGAAGCTTTCTTT. Protein sequence: CASSPGGHGGTEAFF. This chain links TRBV18 with TRBJ1-1; the D gene is possibly TRBD1 (6 bases). Per the germline V gene, CDR1 is KGHSH and CDR2 is LQKENI. The V gene lost 2 bases and the J gene lost 4 bases, with 14 bases spanning the gap. This CDR3 contains 15 residues.

This clone was picked up one time. The V and J genes are TRBV20-1 and TRBJ1-1; D remains ambiguous. V was cut by 4 bases and J by 5 bases, with 8 bases left in between. The CDR3 has 11 amino acids. Germline lookup yields CDR1 DFQATT and CDR2 SNEGSKA (reference sequence). The CDR3 DNA follows: TGCAGTGCTATCGCGGATACTGAAGCTTTCTTT. Amino acids: CSAIADTEAFF.

This clone came up once. The chain joins TRBV4-3 to TRBJ2-7; the match to TRBD2 covers 8 bases. The V segment lost 0 bases and the J segment 3 bases; nucleotides outside the gene matches: 7. Germline loops: CDR1 LGHNA, CDR2 YSLEER. This CDR3 comprises 16 residues. CDR3 loop: CASSQDRLAGLYEQYF. The CDR3 nucleotides are TGCGCCAGCAGCCAAGATCGGCTAGCGGGCCTCTACGAGCAGTACTTC.

The gene calls are TRBV7-2 and TRBJ1-2, with D possibly matching TRBD1 (5 bases). Trimming cost V 7 bases and J 5 bases, with 23 bases left between them. The CDR3 runs 16 residues. Germline V gives CDR1 SGHTA, CDR2 FQGNSA. CDR3 amino acids: CASTQKQGRGGYGYTF. Written as DNA, the CDR3 is TGTGCCAGCACCCAAAAGCAGGGAAGGGGTGGGTATGGCTACACCTTC.

This chain uses TRBV7-8 with TRBJ1-2, with TRBD1 matching 9 bases. V dropped 4 bases and J dropped 6; count of bases not matched to a gene: 3. Germline CDR1 and CDR2: SGHVS and FQNEAQ. This CDR3 is 13 amino acids long. The CDR3 reads CASSSDRGNGYTF. The CDR3 DNA is TGTGCCAGCAGCTCGGACAGGGGTAATGGCTACACCTTC.

This clone was seen just once. The chain employs TRBV30 and TRBJ1-1; D may be TRBD1 (5 bases). Germline CDR1 reads GTSNPN; CDR2 reads SVGIG (reference sequence). V lost 4 bases and J 3 bases, leaving 21 bases between the germline ends. The CDR3 is 16 residues long. Written as DNA, the CDR3 is TGTGCCTGGACCCCTCGGGGGGGGGAACGGGACACTGAAGCTTTCTTT. It specifies CAWTPRGGERDTEAFF. Supplemented by reference TRBV30 and TRBJ1-1, the full variable domain reads SQTIHQWPATLVQPVGSPLSLECTVEGTSNPNLYWYRQAAGRGLQLLFYSVGIGQISSEVPQNLSASRPQDRQFILSSKKLLLSDSGFYLCAWTPRGGERDTEAFFGQGTRLTVV.

V is TRBV11-2 and J is TRBJ2-2, with D tentatively TRBD1 (5 bases). The CDR3 contains 14 residues. Germline assignment: CDR1 SGHAT and CDR2 FQNNGV. V was shortened by 2 bases and J by 6 bases, with 10 bases between the two germline ends. CDR3 in amino acids: CASSLLQGPGELFF. CDR3 DNA: TGTGCCAGCAGCTTACTCCAGGGTCCCGGGGAGCTGTTTTTT.

This CDR3 reads CASSHWDRGADTQYF. The CDR3 DNA reads TGTGCCAGCAGCCATTGGGACAGGGGGGCTGATACGCAGTATTTT. The chain recombines TRBV3-1 (or the pseudogene TRBV3-2) with TRBJ2-3; 11 nucleotides match TRBD1. Germline V gene sequence: CDR1 LGHDT, CDR2 YNNKEL (reference sequence). V shed 3 bases and J 6 bases; nucleotides not matched to a gene: 5. The CDR3 is 15 residues long.

The chain recombines TRBV7-9 with TRBJ2-1, with 7 bases fitting TRBD2. Germline V gene data show CDR1 as SEHNR and CDR2 as FQNEAQ (reference sequence). V dropped 5 bases and J dropped 1; count of bases not matched to a gene: 14. The CDR3 has 18 amino acids. CDR3 loop: CASSTPDSSGYSYNEQFF. In nucleotides, the CDR3 is TGTGCCAGCAGCACTCCGGACTCTAGCGGCTATTCCTACAATGAGCAGTTCTTC.

This chain connects TRBV27 to TRBJ2-7, with TRBD1 matching over 8 bases. The CDR3 consists of 17 residues. The V and J ends lost 0 bases and 2 bases, in that order; junction bases with no gene match: 9. The V gene's germline CDR1 is MNHEY and CDR2 SMNVEV (reference sequence). The CDR3 nucleotides read TGTGCCAGCAGTTTATCGGCCGGGGACAGGTTCCCCTACGAGCAGTACTTC. It encodes CASSLSAGDRFPYEQYF.

This clone was found a few times. The gene calls are TRBV6-5 and TRBJ1-5, with D possibly being TRBD1 (5 bases). Germline V gene data show CDR1 as MNHEY and CDR2 as SVGAGI. CDR3 length: 13 amino acids. The V end lost 6 bases, the J end lost 7 bases, and 13 bases lay between the germline ends. The CDR3 coding sequence is TGTGCCAGCAGCCCAGGGTTTGGGCAGCCCCAGCATTTT. Its translation is CASSPGFGQPQHF.

The chain couples TRBV3-1 (or the pseudogene TRBV3-2) to TRBJ2-3; D unresolved. Between the trimmed V and J ends, which lost 5 bases and 1 base, there was a span of 10 bases. Germline-derived CDR1 and CDR2 are LGHDT and YNNKEL (reference sequence). This CDR3 is built from 14 residues. The CDR3 nucleotides are TGTGCCAGCAGCGGAGCGCGTGGCACAGATACGCAGTATTTT. Translation: CASSGARGTDTQYF.

The chain joins TRBV4-3 to TRBJ2-1; D remains unclear. The CDR3 is 12 amino acids. Germline V lookup: CDR1 LGHNA, CDR2 YSLEER. V lost 0 bases to trimming and J lost 9 bases, with 6 bases between them. The CDR3 DNA sequence: TGCGCCAGCAGCCAAGATAGGAGTGAGCAGTTCTTC. Translation: CASSQDRSEQFF.

The chain uses TRBV10-2 and TRBJ1-1; 7 bases match TRBD1. The CDR3 runs 13 residues. V shed 8 bases and J 5 bases; nucleotides not matched to a gene: 8. From germline, CDR1 is WSHSY and CDR2 SAAADI. The DNA of the CDR3 is TGCGCCAGCCAAGAGACAGGGAGTACTGAAGCTTTCTTT. Translation: CASQETGSTEAFF.

This chain joins TRBV5-1 and TRBJ2-7; 7 nucleotides match TRBD2. J lost 3 bases, V lost 2 bases, and 2 bases had no gene match. The CDR3 runs 13 residues. CDR1 is SGHRS and CDR2 is YFSETQ in the germline V gene. The CDR3 reads CASSFREDYEQYF. In nucleotides, the CDR3 is TGCGCCAGCAGCTTCCGGGAGGACTACGAGCAGTACTTC.

This chain uses TRBV5-1 with TRBJ2-2; TRBD2 matches 8 bases. V trimming: 6 bases; J trimming: 5 bases; junction bases outside the gene matches: 6. The CDR3 spans 14 residues. Germline CDR1 and CDR2: SGHRS and YFSETQ. CDR3 sequence: CASMERGRTGELFF. Here the CDR3 DNA reads TGCGCCAGCATGGAGCGGGGGCGGACCGGGGAGCTGTTTTTT.

The V call is TRBV5-8, the J call TRBJ2-1; 7 nucleotides agree with TRBD1. This CDR3 is 15 amino acids long. Germline loops: CDR1 SGHTS, CDR2 YDEGEE. Trimming removed 2 bases from V and 7 bases from J; junction bases left unmatched: 9. In DNA form, the CDR3 reads TGTGCCAGCAGCTTAAGAGGGGGCGGACGGAATGAGCAGTTCTTC. Protein sequence: CASSLRGGGRNEQFF.

V is TRBV7-9 and J is TRBJ2-3; maybe TRBD1 (6 bases). The CDR3 length is 16 residues. The V and J ends lost 7 bases and 6 bases respectively, with 23 bases between them. Germline V gene sequence: CDR1 SEHNR, CDR2 FQNEAQ (reference sequence). The CDR3 sequence: CASTPIPRGISDTQYF. CDR3 sequence (DNA): TGTGCCAGCACCCCTATCCCCAGGGGCATATCGGATACGCAGTATTTT.

This chain connects TRBV6-2 or TRBV6-3 to TRBJ2-1; weak D call: TRBD1 (6 bases). V was trimmed by 4 bases and J by 11 bases, leaving 12 bases between them. Looked up from germline, CDR1 is MNHEY and CDR2 is SVGEGT. The CDR3 length is 12 residues. CDR3 protein: CASSFGQRKQFF. In nucleotides, the CDR3 is TGTGCCAGCAGTTTCGGACAGAGAAAGCAGTTCTTC.

This chain uses TRBV5-1 with TRBJ2-1; D gene uncertain. V lost 2 bases and J lost 6, with 6 bases in between. Per the germline V gene, CDR1 is SGHRS and CDR2 is YFSETQ. The CDR3 is 12 residues long. The CDR3, as DNA: TGCGCCAGCAGCTTTGCAGGCAATGAGCAGTTCTTC. The encoded protein is CASSFAGNEQFF. Variable domain in full (rest from reference TRBV5-1 and TRBJ2-1): KAGVTQTPRYLIKTRGQQVTLSCSPISGHRSVSWYQQTPGQGLQFLFEYFSETQRNKGNFPGRFSGRQFSNSRSEMNVSTLELGDSALYLCASSFAGNEQFFGPGTRLTVL.

This clone was seen ten or more times. The chain links TRBV4-1 to TRBJ2-3; 10 positions agree with TRBD1. The ends lost 2 bases at V and 6 bases at J; junction bases unmatched: 8. The CDR3 totals 16 residues. The germline gives CDR1 MGHRA, CDR2 YSYEKL. For the CDR3, the DNA is TGCGCCAGCAGCCAACCCGGGACAGGGGAACGGGATACGCAGTATTTT. It codes for CASSQPGTGERDTQYF.

The chain couples TRBV11-2 to TRBJ1-4; 8 bases fit TRBD1. CDR1 and CDR2 (germline): SGHAT, FQNNGV. This CDR3 contains 14 residues. V gave up 2 bases and J gave up 7 bases; unmatched junction bases: 3. The CDR3 DNA sequence: TGTGCCAGCAGCTTAAGGACAGGGATTGAAAAACTGTTTTTT. Its translation is CASSLRTGIEKLFF.

This chain connects TRBV30 to TRBJ1-1; D gene ambiguous. The CDR3 length is 11 residues. Germline CDR1 and CDR2: GTSNPN and SVGIG (reference sequence). V was trimmed by 2 bases and J by 6 bases, leaving 7 bases between them. For the CDR3, the DNA is TGTGCCTGGAGTACCATAGCTGAAGCTTTCTTT. Protein sequence: CAWSTIAEAFF.